The text below deals with one T cell receptor beta chain. This clonotype was recorded many times. The specificity of this receptor is unknown. The input lacks base qualities; no much larger clone sits a single base away. The data were taken from a study of early T cells in non-severe SARS-CoV-2 infection (dated by TCRdb to the early 2020s). At the level of the whole study: Bulk RNA from unsorted whole blood was used for TCR sequencing, so alpha and beta chains could not be paired. Paper-wide results and their limitations: VDJdb matching was skewed toward anti-spike CD8 responses and likely underestimated virus-specific expansions by missing private and CD4 specificities.

Libraries were built with 5' RACE. The data were produced on a NextSeq 500. To correct for sequencing error and PCR bias, the TCR library protocol tagged individual cDNA molecules with unique molecular identifiers. Sequencing covered both TCR alpha and beta chains, and within each sample the abundances of alpha and beta sequences were tightly co-correlated. In the source study's methods: Decombinator V4 was used to annotate TCR sequences for V gene, J gene and CDR3. TCRs were defined as expanded if a significant change between any two time points was detected under a Poisson model with p below 0.0001. Abundances of TCRs were expressed as counts per million after normalisation to the total number of TCRs sequenced in each sample. TRAV1-2 paired with TRAJ12, TRAJ20 or TRAJ33 defined MAIT TCRs, while TRAV10 paired with TRAJ18 defined iNKT TCRs. VDJdb, accessed on 1 November 2021, was searched for TCRs annotated for CMV, EBV and SARS-CoV-2, and TCRs annotated for more than one antigen were excluded. Starting from the raw public reads, TCRdb applied fastp trimming at Q25, assembled clones with MiXCR and retained in-frame beta chains. Each entry merges the rows of one CDR3 protein and shows their most common DNA and genes. TCRdb's processing, not the authors' own work, is the source of the V and J calls. The sample table contains fewer than 85,000 distinct CDR3 sequences; only one count was recorded for over 9% of them. The ten largest clones add up to approximately 4.8% of the sample.

The CDR3 sequence holds 14 residues, the cysteine and phenylalanine included. Only the CDR3 DNA stays, 42 bases, in frame from base 1. The junction carries 16 bases between V and J, which are trimmed by 8 bases and 5 bases respectively. The germline V gene provides CDR1 KGHSH and CDR2 LQKENI. This was a case-control study nested in a cohort of healthcare workers in London, UK, who had nasopharyngeal swab PCR tests and blood samples taken every week. Healthcare workers were recruited between 23 and 31 March 2020, during the week of the UK lockdown, and were followed weekly for up to about 15 weeks. The sequencing sample was made of whole blood. The clonotype originates from an adult who was a healthcare worker with PCR-confirmed SARS-CoV-2 infection or an uninfected control (not recorded which). The rearrangement combines TRBV18 with TRBJ2-1; the D call is tentative, TRBD1 or TRBD2, as each matches 5 bases. CDR3 loop: CASRREEGNNEQFF. The sequenced DNA is TGTGCCAGCCGCCGGGAAGAGGGGAACAATGAGCAGTTCTTC.